The 14 T cell receptor beta chains below come from one sample, sequenced in a study of T-cell reconstitution after alpha-beta-depleted transplantation in children. Unique molecular identifiers were incorporated when the TCRbeta library was constructed. TCRdb analysed the PCR reads with MiXCR anew, one entry per CDR3 protein. The table lists 190,000 or so distinct CDR3 sequences, about 6.4% of them singletons. The sequenced sample was PBMCs from the stem cell graft donor, obtained from the stem cell graft. Receptors originate from a human donor who donated a stem cell graft to a child with Wiskott-Aldrich syndrome.

This clonotype was picked up many times. Written as DNA, the CDR3 is TGCAGCGTTGAAAGACAGGGAGAGGGCTCTGGAAACACCATATATTTT. Its protein product is CSVERQGEGSGNTIYF. This rearrangement joins TRBV29-1 to TRBJ1-3, with 7 bases matching TRBD1. The CDR3 contains 16 residues. From germline, CDR1 is SQVTM and CDR2 ANQGSEA. The V and J ends lost 2 bases and 0 bases, in that order; junction bases with no gene match: 7.

The sample holds many counts of this clonotype. The chain employs TRBV29-1 and TRBJ2-3; 8 nucleotides agree with TRBD1. Unmatched junction bases numbered 6, after V lost 2 bases and J lost 2 bases. Germline V gene data show CDR1 as SQVTM and CDR2 as ANQGSEA. This CDR3 is built from 15 residues. The CDR3 region is CSVEWGTGITDTQYF. The CDR3 region has the DNA TGCAGCGTTGAATGGGGGACAGGTATCACAGATACGCAGTATTTT.

V usage is TRBV9 and J usage is TRBJ1-1; D possibly corresponds to TRBD1 (5 bases). CDR3 length: 14 residues. V shed 3 bases and J shed 6 bases, with 15 bases lying between them. Germline V gene sequence: CDR1 SGDLS, CDR2 YYNGEE. The CDR3 DNA sequence: TGTGCCAGCAGCGCGTACGACAGTTTCGCTGAAGCTTTCTTT. It specifies CASSAYDSFAEAFF.

This clonotype was seen a few times. This CDR3 reads CASSAGTSFSTEAFF. The CDR3 coding sequence is TGTGCCAGCAGTGCCGGGACATCTTTTAGCACTGAAGCTTTCTTT. The V gene is TRBV28, the J gene TRBJ1-1; the D gene is possibly TRBD1 (6 bases). V lost 5 bases and J 4 bases, leaving 17 bases between the germline ends. The CDR3 extends over 15 amino acids. Germline V lookup: CDR1 MDHEN, CDR2 SYDVKM.

This clonotype was detected only a few times. The CDR3 DNA sequence: TGTGCCAGCAGTGACTTCAGTCTCTCCTACAATGAGCAGTTCTTC. It translates to CASSDFSLSYNEQFF. The rearrangement uses TRBV25-1 and TRBJ2-1; D unresolved. The CDR3 has 15 residues. CDR1 MGHDK and CDR2 SYGVNS come from the germline V gene. V was cut by 3 bases and J by 0 bases, with 9 bases left in between.

This clonotype was observed many times. The chain couples TRBV24-1 to TRBJ2-2; D may be TRBD1 or TRBD2 (5 bases each). This CDR3 is built from 13 residues. V dropped 2 bases and J dropped 9 bases, with 9 bases sitting between them. Germline V gene sequence: CDR1 KGHDR, CDR2 SFDVKD. The CDR3 here is CATSDSRGRELFF. CDR3 in DNA: TGTGCCACCAGTGATTCGAGGGGCCGGGAGCTGTTTTTT.

Ten or more counts support this clonotype. The rearrangement links TRBV20-1 to TRBJ2-3, with D perhaps matching TRBD1 (6 bases). The CDR3 contains 15 residues. V lost 3 bases to trimming and J lost 6 bases, with 19 bases between them. The germline CDR1 and CDR2 sequences are DFQATT and SNEGSKA (reference sequence). The CDR3 loop reads CSARGADPRGDTQYF. The CDR3 DNA sequence: TGCAGTGCTAGGGGGGCAGATCCACGCGGGGATACGCAGTATTTT.

This chain uses TRBV12-3 or TRBV12-4 with TRBJ1-2; tentatively, D is TRBD1 (6 bases). Trimming removed 3 bases from V and 3 bases from J, with 8 bases in between. The CDR3 consists of 13 residues. The CDR3 region has the DNA TGTGCCAGCAGTTTGAACAGGGACTATGGCTACACCTTC. Translating it yields CASSLNRDYGYTF.

The rearrangement joins TRBV24-1 to TRBJ2-1; TRBD1 agrees at 7 bases. V lost 5 bases and J lost 3; bases outside the gene matches: 6. CDR1 and CDR2 (germline): KGHDR, SFDVKD. The length of the CDR3 is 15 residues. The CDR3 sequence: CATSALTGNYNEQFF. The CDR3 region has the DNA TGTGCCACCAGTGCCCTGACAGGGAACTACAATGAGCAGTTCTTC.

This clonotype was found many times. DNA of the CDR3: TGTGCCAGCAGTTTACAGGACAACAATGAGCAGTTCTTC. Its translation: CASSLQDNNEQFF. The gene calls are TRBV27 and TRBJ2-1; perhaps TRBD1 as D (5 bases). The V gene lost 2 bases and the J gene lost 5 bases, with 7 bases spanning the gap. The CDR3 has 13 residues. Germline V CDR1 and CDR2: MNHEY, SMNVEV (reference sequence).

This clonotype was counted ten times or more. The chain combines TRBV4-3 with TRBJ1-2; possible D gene TRBD1, 5 bases. This CDR3 comprises 15 residues. CDR1 LGHNA and CDR2 YSLEER come from the germline V gene. V was trimmed by 2 bases and J by 5 bases, leaving 15 bases between them. The CDR3 region is CASSQISGRGYGYTF. CDR3 nucleotide sequence: TGCGCCAGCAGCCAAATCTCGGGTAGGGGTTATGGCTACACCTTC.

This clonotype was recorded at least ten times. The chain has TRBV25-1 and TRBJ2-3; D is ambiguous. Trimming removed 1 base from V and 2 bases from J, with 13 bases in between. There are 16 residues in the CDR3. Germline CDR1 is MGHDK and CDR2 is SYGVNS. CDR3 DNA: TGTGCCAGCAGTGAATTCTCATTCGGCGACACAGATACGCAGTATTTT. Protein sequence: CASSEFSFGDTDTQYF.

The V and J genes are TRBV20-1 and TRBJ1-2, with a tentative D call TRBD1 (6 bases). The CDR3 length is 15 residues. The V end lost 6 bases, the J end lost 5 bases, and 22 bases lay between the germline ends. The V gene's germline CDR1 is DFQATT and CDR2 SNEGSKA (reference sequence). The chain's CDR3 is CSAPPGGGQSYGYTF. CDR3 in DNA: TGCAGTGCCCCTCCCGGGGGCGGGCAGAGTTATGGCTACACCTTC.

This sequence joins TRBV30 and TRBJ2-1; D ambiguous. From germline, CDR1 is GTSNPN and CDR2 SVGIG (reference sequence). Trimming left V 0 bases short and J 12 bases short, with 15 bases between. This CDR3 has 13 amino acids. The CDR3 nucleotides are TGTGCCTGGAGTGTACAAGTGGCCCCACCGCAGTTCTTC. This sequence encodes CAWSVQVAPPQFF.